Presented here are 2 T cell receptor beta chains from one specimen sequenced in a study of T cells in Graves' hyperthyroidism and ophthalmopathy. Regions amplified from RNA transcripts were the TCR beta CDR3 regions. A first-round RT-PCR of the TCR CDR3 used the HTBI primer set. From the multiplex PCR reads, TCRdb called clonotypes with MiXCR, one entry per CDR3 protein. The table has hundreds of thousands of distinct CDR3 sequences, over 35% seen once. What was sequenced was blood. The receptors stem from a man younger than 35 with Graves' hyperthyroidism.

This chain connects TRBV5-1 to TRBJ2-5; no clear D. Trimming took 0 bases from V and 5 from J, leaving 11 bases between them. This CDR3 comprises 14 residues. CDR1 is SGHRS and CDR2 is YFSETQ in the germline V gene. The CDR3 bases are TGCGCCAGCAGCTTGGGGTGGGGAAGCGAGACCCAGTACTTC. Amino acids: CASSLGWGSETQYF.

This chain joins TRBV20-1 and TRBJ1-6; tentative D call: TRBD1 (5 bases). Trimming took off 3 bases at V and 14 bases at J, with 11 bases between the two ends. Germline V gene sequence: CDR1 DFQATT, CDR2 SNEGSKA (reference sequence). This CDR3 comprises 11 residues. The CDR3 reads CSARAGGTLHF. The CDR3 nucleotides read TGCAGTGCTAGGGCCGGGGGGACCCTCCACTTT.